This is a list of T cell receptor beta chains from one sample in a study of human T cells and chemical hapten exposure. Via MiXCR, TCRdb re-called the RACE reads, giving one row per CDR3 protein. Counted here are around 200,000 distinct CDR3 sequences, 24% occurring once; the ten biggest clones make up about 2.3%. This material consisted of whole blood, taken in connection with sensitization to the hapten diphenylcyclopropenone (DPC). The receptors here all came from a woman in her 40s with alopecia areata. Some clones in this sample may be carry-over from other donors' samples. The CDR3 runs from the conserved cysteine through the conserved F or W. D genes are given only for firm matches. Clone size appears in some rows only: once, few, many, or a class for an expanded clone.

v_call	j_call	clone_size	d_call	cdr3_nt	cdr3_aa
TRBV20-1	TRBJ2-7	NA	TRBD1	TGCAGTGTCCTGGACAGGGGTTCCTACGAGCAGTACTTC	CSVLDRGSYEQYF
TRBV20-1	TRBJ2-3	few	NA	TGCAGTGCTAGAGATCTCCGAGCTACGCAGTATTTT	CSARDLRATQYF
TRBV29-1	TRBJ1-4	NA	TRBD1	TGCAGCGTCCAGGGAGTACGACAGGGGACTAATGAAAAACTGTTTTTT	CSVQGVRQGTNEKLFF
TRBV4-3	TRBJ1-4	NA	NA	TGCGCCAGCAGCCCCTCAAAAACAACTAATGAAAAACTGTTTTTT	CASSPSKTTNEKLFF
TRBV7-2	TRBJ2-7	few	TRBD1	TGTGCCAGCAGCGCAACCTGGGACAGGGGGGGGCAGTACTTC	CASSATWDRGGQYF
TRBV6-2/TRBV6-3	TRBJ1-2	NA	NA	TGTGCCAGCAGTTACGATCCGGGAAGAGTCTATGGCTACACCTTC	CASSYDPGRVYGYTF
TRBV29-1	TRBJ2-3	few	NA	TGCAGCGTTGGGAACCCCGCAGATACGCAGTATTTT	CSVGNPADTQYF
TRBV4-2	TRBJ2-1	NA	TRBD2	TGTGCCAGCAGCACGACTAGCGGAGAACGCAATGAGCAGTTCTTC	CASSTTSGERNEQFF
TRBV6-2/TRBV6-3	TRBJ1-6	NA	NA	TGTGCCAGCAGTTACTGGAATTCACCCCTCCACTTT	CASSYWNSPLHF
TRBV6-4	TRBJ2-2	NA	NA	TGTGCCAGCAGTTTCACCTGGGGCACCGGGGAGCTGTTTTTT	CASSFTWGTGELFF
TRBV9	TRBJ2-2	few	TRBD1	TGTGCCAGCAGCGTAGGGACAGGGCACGCCGGGGAGCTGTTTTTT	CASSVGTGHAGELFF
TRBV28	TRBJ2-1	NA	TRBD1	TGTGCCAGCAGGACCGGGACAGTCTCCTACAATGAGCAGTTCTTC	CASRTGTVSYNEQFF
TRBV10-3	TRBJ2-2	NA	NA	TGTGCCATCAGTGAGGCAGGTGCGGACACCGGGGAGCTGTTTTTT	CAISEAGADTGELFF
TRBV27	TRBJ2-1	NA	TRBD2	TGTGCCAGCATCAAAGGGACTAGCGGCTACAATGAGCAGTTCTTC	CASIKGTSGYNEQFF
TRBV29-1	TRBJ2-2	NA	NA	TGCAGCGTCGCCAGGACGAACACCGGGGAGCTGTTTTTT	CSVARTNTGELFF
TRBV18	TRBJ1-5	few	TRBD1	TGTGCCAGCTCACCGGGACAGGGTTTTCAGCCCCAGCATTTT	CASSPGQGFQPQHF
TRBV20-1	TRBJ2-3	few	TRBD2	TGCAGTGCTACCGGTGGACTAGTGATAGATACGCAGTATTTT	CSATGGLVIDTQYF
TRBV20-1	TRBJ1-1	NA	NA	TGCAGACCCCTTCTAGGAGGAGCTTTCTTT	CRPLLGGAFF
TRBV6-5	TRBJ2-7	few	NA	TGTGCCAGCAGTTCGTCGAATAGTCTCTACGAGCAGTACTTC	CASSSSNSLYEQYF
TRBV29-1	TRBJ1-2	few	NA	TGCAGCGTTGCAGAAGTCACCGGCTACACCTTC	CSVAEVTGYTF
TRBV10-3	TRBJ1-5	few	NA	TGTGCCATCAGTGAGGGGTTTCAGCCCCAGCATTTT	CAISEGFQPQHF
TRBV12-3/TRBV12-4	TRBJ1-1	NA	NA	TGTGCCAGCAGCCTCCGTTGGGGTGAAACTGAAGCTTTCTTT	CASSLRWGETEAFF
TRBV15	TRBJ2-5	few	NA	TGTGCCACCAGCCCCCCAGGGCTCCCTCCCCAAGAGACCCAGTACTTC	CATSPPGLPPQETQYF
TRBV7-2	TRBJ2-7	NA	NA	TGTGCCAGCAGCTTAGCGGAGAATTACGAGCAGTACTTC	CASSLAENYEQYF
TRBV15	TRBJ2-7	NA	NA	TGTGCCACCAGGAGCGGAGGCAGCTCCTACGAGCAGTACTTC	CATRSGGSSYEQYF
TRBV11-2	TRBJ1-6	few	NA	TGTGCCAGCAGCTTAGATCCTCAGGCACCCCTCCACTTT	CASSLDPQAPLHF
TRBV7-2	TRBJ2-5	NA	NA	TGTGCCAGCAGCTCGGTGGGTCTAGTAGGAGAGACCCAGTACTTC	CASSSVGLVGETQYF
TRBV20-1	TRBJ2-1	NA	NA	TGCAGTGCTAGGGCGGGGTACAATGAGCAGTTCTTC	CSARAGYNEQFF
TRBV20-1	TRBJ2-7	few	NA	TGCAGTGCTAAAGGCAGATACGAGCAGTACTTC	CSAKGRYEQYF
TRBV29-1	TRBJ2-7	NA	TRBD2	TGCAGCGTTGTGTCCGCGGGAGGCCTTACCTACGAGCAGTACTTC	CSVVSAGGLTYEQYF
TRBV12-3/TRBV12-4	TRBJ1-4	NA	NA	TGTGCCAGCAGTTCGGGGAGTGAGGGAAAACTGTTTTTT	CASSSGSEGKLFF
TRBV28	TRBJ2-3	NA	NA	TGTGCCAGCAGTGTCGGACCCCATGGAGATACGCAGTATTTT	CASSVGPHGDTQYF
TRBV28	TRBJ1-5	many	NA	TGTGCCAGCAGTTACGGCAATCAGCCCCAGCATTTT	CASSYGNQPQHF
TRBV6-5	TRBJ2-1	NA	TRBD2	TGTGCCAGCAGATCTGGGACTACACATGAGCAGTTCTTC	CASRSGTTHEQFF
TRBV7-9	TRBJ2-1	few	TRBD1	TGTGCCAGCAGCTCGGGACAGGGGCCCTACAATGAGCAGTTCTTC	CASSSGQGPYNEQFF
TRBV20-1	TRBJ2-1	NA	TRBD2	TGCAGTGCCGGTAGCGGGAGGGTCAATGAGCAGTTCTTC	CSAGSGRVNEQFF
TRBV4-3	TRBJ1-1	NA	NA	TGCGCCAGCAGCCAAGATTCAGCCGGGACGAGAGCTTTCTTT	CASSQDSAGTRAFF
TRBV20-1	TRBJ2-2	NA	NA	TGCAGTGCCTTTACGAGCACCGGGGAGCTGTTTTTT	CSAFTSTGELFF
TRBV7-2	TRBJ2-1	few	NA	TGTGCCAGCAGCTTAGCTCCGACTGAGCAGTTCTTC	CASSLAPTEQFF
TRBV28	TRBJ2-7	few	NA	TGTGCCAGCAGTTTATCCGGGACACTCACCTACGAGCAGTACTTC	CASSLSGTLTYEQYF
TRBV29-1	TRBJ1-1	NA	NA	TGCAGCGTTACTTTACAGAGAACTGAAGCTTTCTTT	CSVTLQRTEAFF
TRBV6-5	TRBJ2-5	NA	NA	TGTGCCAGCAGTGACCCGCTATGGACCCAGTACTTC	CASSDPLWTQYF
TRBV18	TRBJ2-3	NA	NA	TGTGCCAGCTCACCAAACGGGCCGTCAATAGATACGCAGTATTTT	CASSPNGPSIDTQYF
TRBV20-1	TRBJ2-5	many	TRBD2	TGCAGTGCTAGCGGGAGGGCCGCCGTAGAGACCCAGTACTTC	CSASGRAAVETQYF
TRBV21-1	TRBJ2-5	NA	NA	TGTGCCAGCAGCAAAATGGAGACCCAGTACTTC	CASSKMETQYF
TRBV6-2/TRBV6-3	TRBJ2-7	NA	NA	TGTGCCAGCAGTTACTCCCCGGACGGGAGCTACGAGCAGTACTTC	CASSYSPDGSYEQYF
TRBV2	TRBJ1-5	NA	TRBD1	TGTGCCAGCAGTCCGGACAGGGGTCGTATAAATCAGCCCCAGCATTTT	CASSPDRGRINQPQHF
TRBV12-3/TRBV12-4	TRBJ1-3	few	NA	TGTGCCAGCAGTGCGGGGTGGAACACCATATATTTT	CASSAGWNTIYF
TRBV7-3	TRBJ2-2	NA	TRBD2	TGTGCCAGCAGCCCGGGAGGTGGCGGGGAGCTGTTTTTT	CASSPGGGGELFF
TRBV15	TRBJ2-5	NA	NA	TGTGCCACCAGCAGAGGTTTGACAAGCACGGAGACCCAGTACTTC	CATSRGLTSTETQYF
TRBV7-6	TRBJ2-2	NA	TRBD1	TGTGCCAGCAGCTCCCAGCAGGGGGCCGGGGAGCTGTTTTTT	CASSSQQGAGELFF